These T cell receptor beta chains were read from a single sample in a study of regulatory T cells in long-lasting Graves disease. TCRdb independently ran MiXCR on the multiplex PCR reads; one entry per CDR3 protein. The sample consists of roughly 500,000 distinct CDR3 sequences, 20% to 25% of them appearing once. The material sequenced was peripheral blood mononuclear cells (PBMCs), taken when the disease was refractory, from a patient treated with antithyroid drugs. Receptors originate from a female donor with Graves disease. Both conserved end residues are part of each CDR3. The order of the fields is D gene, clone size, J gene, V gene, CDR3 DNA, CDR3 protein. The D gene is left open where the match is weak. Part of the rows lack a size; the others show once, few, many or a class for expanded clones.

- - TRBJ1-5 TRBV19 TGTGCCAGTAGCCGGGACACAAATCAGCCCCAGCATTTT CASSRDTNQPQHF
- - TRBJ2-6 TRBV30 TGTGCCTGGAGTGTAGGTGGGGCCAACGTCCTGACTTTC CAWSVGGANVLTF
- few TRBJ1-2 TRBV7-2 TGTGCCAGCAGCTTATTCCAAGACTATGGCTACACCTTC CASSLFQDYGYTF
TRBD1 - TRBJ1-4 TRBV20-1 TGCAGTGCTAGAGGGACAGGGGCTGAAGAAAAACTGTTTTTT CSARGTGAEEKLFF
TRBD2 - TRBJ2-1 TRBV28 TGTGCCAGCAGTGGACTAGCGGGGGGGCAGGAGGGAGGAGATGAGCAGTTCTTC CASSGLAGGQEGGDEQFF
- many TRBJ1-1 TRBV20-1 TGCAGTGCAACCGCGTGGACGGGGGTGAACACTGAAGCTTTCTTT CSATAWTGVNTEAFF
TRBD2 - TRBJ2-7 TRBV5-1 TGCGCCAGCAGCCCAGGGACGCCAGGACTAGCTTCCATCGAGCAGTACTTC CASSPGTPGLASIEQYF
TRBD2 - TRBJ2-7 TRBV27 TGTGCCAGCAGTTTCAGTCTAGCGGGGGGCTTGTCCTACGAGCAGTACTTC CASSFSLAGGLSYEQYF
TRBD2 - TRBJ2-7 TRBV3-1 TGTGCCAGCAGCCCCAGCGGGGGGGGCTCGAGTGAGCAGTACTTC CASSPSGGGSSEQYF
- many TRBJ1-1 TRBV2 TGTGCCAGCTTAAGGCAGATCCCTGAAGCTTTCTTT CASLRQIPEAFF
- - TRBJ2-7 TRBV6-1 TGTGCCAGCACCAGGGGCTACGAGCAGTACTTC CASTRGYEQYF
- many TRBJ1-4 TRBV7-9 TGTGCCACACCACAGGGTGGTGAAAAACTGTTTTTT CATPQGGEKLFF
- many TRBJ1-5 TRBV28 TGTGCCAGCAGTTACGACGGACTTAGCAATCAGCCCCAGCATTTT CASSYDGLSNQPQHF
- once TRBJ2-2 TRBV7-2 TGTGCCAGCGGTTTAGGAGGGGGGGCGCTCACCGGGGAGCTGTTTTTT CASGLGGGALTGELFF
- many TRBJ1-1 TRBV28 TGTGCCAGCAGTTTCCAGAACACTGAAGCTTTCTTT CASSFQNTEAFF
TRBD1 once TRBJ1-1 TRBV10-3 TGTGCCATCATGCCGGGACAGGGGAACACTGAAGCTTTCTTT CAIMPGQGNTEAFF
TRBD1 few TRBJ1-1 TRBV12-3/TRBV12-4 TGTGCCAGCAGAAAGGAAAAGGGGAACAGGGGACTCCGTCCGGACACTGAAGCTTTCTTT CASRKEKGNRGLRPDTEAFF
- many TRBJ2-7 TRBV20-1 TGCAGTGCTAACTACGGAGGGCTCGACGAGCAGTACTTC CSANYGGLDEQYF
- many TRBJ2-5 TRBV11-2 TGTGCCAGCAGCTTAGACTGGTGGGAGACCCAGTACTTC CASSLDWWETQYF
- - TRBJ1-3 TRBV5-5 TGTGCCAGCAGCTTCCAGGCGGGCTCTGGAAACACCATATATTTT CASSFQAGSGNTIYF
- - TRBJ1-3 TRBV7-8 TGTGCCAGCAGCTTGGGAGGGATGGGAAACACCATATATTTT CASSLGGMGNTIYF
- few TRBJ2-3 TRBV11-2 TGTGCCAGCAGACCCGTAGGGCGTGGTACGCAGTATTTT CASRPVGRGTQYF
- few TRBJ1-1 TRBV18 TGTGCCAGCTCACCAGAGGCAGGTAACACTGAAGCTTTCTTT CASSPEAGNTEAFF
- - TRBJ2-7 TRBV6-1 TGTGCCAGCAGCTCCCGGGACAACTCCTACGAGCAGTACTTC CASSSRDNSYEQYF
- - TRBJ1-3 TRBV20-1 TGCAGTGCTAGAGATACCGGGTCTGGAAACACCATATATTTT CSARDTGSGNTIYF
- few TRBJ1-4 TRBV19 TGTGCCAGTAGTATGGGGCCTGGTGAAAAGCTGTTTTTT CASSMGPGEKLFF
- few TRBJ1-2 TRBV20-1 TGCAGTGCTAGAGAAGGGCAGTATGGCTACACCTTC CSAREGQYGYTF
- - TRBJ2-5 TRBV11-3 TGTGCCAGCAGCTTAGGGGTAGCGGTAGAGACCCAGTACTTC CASSLGVAVETQYF
TRBD2 - TRBJ2-3 TRBV2 TGTGCCAGCAGGGCCTCAGCGGGAGCAGATACGCAGTATTTT CASRASAGADTQYF
- many TRBJ2-7 TRBV19 TGTGCCAGTAGTAGCGGAGAGGGCTACGAGCAGTACTTC CASSSGEGYEQYF
- many TRBJ1-1 TRBV6-1 TGTGCCAGCCGCCTGAACACTGAAGCTTTCTTT CASRLNTEAFF
- many TRBJ2-2 TRBV27 TGTGCCAGCAGTCTTATGAACACCGGGGAGCTGTTTTTT CASSLMNTGELFF
TRBD1 few TRBJ1-6 TRBV30 TGTGCCTGGGGCCGGGACAGGGATTCACCCCTCCACTTT CAWGRDRDSPLHF
TRBD1 many TRBJ2-5 TRBV28 TGTGCCAGCAGGGTCGGGACAGGGGGCAGGGAGACCCAGTACTTC CASRVGTGGRETQYF
- many TRBJ2-5 TRBV20-1 TGCAGTGCTGGAAGGCGTGGGGAGACCCAGTACTTC CSAGRRGETQYF
- few TRBJ1-2 TRBV19 TGTGCCAGTAGTATCACAGGGCAGGATGGCTACACCTTC CASSITGQDGYTF
- few TRBJ1-1 TRBV6-5 TGTGCCAGCAGTTACTCGCCCGCCCTCATGAACACTGAAGCTTTCTTT CASSYSPALMNTEAFF
- many TRBJ1-1 TRBV11-2 TGTGCCAGCAGCTTAGTAATGGGGAACACTGAAGCTTTCTTT CASSLVMGNTEAFF
- - TRBJ2-7 TRBV4-1 TGCGCCAGCAGCCAAGATGGTGAGGGCGACAGCCCCTACGAGCAGTACTTC CASSQDGEGDSPYEQYF
TRBD2 few TRBJ2-7 TRBV9 TGTGCCAGCAGCGTAGATATAGCGGGGAGCGCCTACGAGCAGTACTTC CASSVDIAGSAYEQYF
TRBD2 many TRBJ2-1 TRBV28 TGTGCCAGCAACGACTTAGCGGGGAGCTCCTACAATGAGCAGTTCTTC CASNDLAGSSYNEQFF
- many TRBJ1-4 TRBV2 TGTGCCAGCAGCTCCGACACATCAACTAATGAAAAACTGTTTTTT CASSSDTSTNEKLFF
- many TRBJ1-6 TRBV2 TGTGCCAGCAGTGATATGGGGAGGAATTCACCCCTCCACTTT CASSDMGRNSPLHF
- many TRBJ2-5 TRBV6-1 TGTGCCAGCAGGAAGGCGGACCACCAAGAGACCCAGTACTTC CASRKADHQETQYF
- many TRBJ1-2 TRBV20-1 TGCAGTGCTAGAGATGTTAGGGGTGACTATGGCTACACCTTC CSARDVRGDYGYTF
- few TRBJ1-3 TRBV7-9 TGTGCCAGCAGCTTTGGGGCCGACAGAGCCTCTGGAAACACCATATATTTT CASSFGADRASGNTIYF
TRBD1 many TRBJ1-2 TRBV6-1 TGTGCCAGCAGCCGGACAGGGAAACCTAACTATGGCTACACCTTC CASSRTGKPNYGYTF
TRBD2 - TRBJ2-2 TRBV7-2 TGTGCCAGCACCTCACCTAGCGGGGGGGCGAACACCGGGGAGCTGTTTTTT CASTSPSGGANTGELFF